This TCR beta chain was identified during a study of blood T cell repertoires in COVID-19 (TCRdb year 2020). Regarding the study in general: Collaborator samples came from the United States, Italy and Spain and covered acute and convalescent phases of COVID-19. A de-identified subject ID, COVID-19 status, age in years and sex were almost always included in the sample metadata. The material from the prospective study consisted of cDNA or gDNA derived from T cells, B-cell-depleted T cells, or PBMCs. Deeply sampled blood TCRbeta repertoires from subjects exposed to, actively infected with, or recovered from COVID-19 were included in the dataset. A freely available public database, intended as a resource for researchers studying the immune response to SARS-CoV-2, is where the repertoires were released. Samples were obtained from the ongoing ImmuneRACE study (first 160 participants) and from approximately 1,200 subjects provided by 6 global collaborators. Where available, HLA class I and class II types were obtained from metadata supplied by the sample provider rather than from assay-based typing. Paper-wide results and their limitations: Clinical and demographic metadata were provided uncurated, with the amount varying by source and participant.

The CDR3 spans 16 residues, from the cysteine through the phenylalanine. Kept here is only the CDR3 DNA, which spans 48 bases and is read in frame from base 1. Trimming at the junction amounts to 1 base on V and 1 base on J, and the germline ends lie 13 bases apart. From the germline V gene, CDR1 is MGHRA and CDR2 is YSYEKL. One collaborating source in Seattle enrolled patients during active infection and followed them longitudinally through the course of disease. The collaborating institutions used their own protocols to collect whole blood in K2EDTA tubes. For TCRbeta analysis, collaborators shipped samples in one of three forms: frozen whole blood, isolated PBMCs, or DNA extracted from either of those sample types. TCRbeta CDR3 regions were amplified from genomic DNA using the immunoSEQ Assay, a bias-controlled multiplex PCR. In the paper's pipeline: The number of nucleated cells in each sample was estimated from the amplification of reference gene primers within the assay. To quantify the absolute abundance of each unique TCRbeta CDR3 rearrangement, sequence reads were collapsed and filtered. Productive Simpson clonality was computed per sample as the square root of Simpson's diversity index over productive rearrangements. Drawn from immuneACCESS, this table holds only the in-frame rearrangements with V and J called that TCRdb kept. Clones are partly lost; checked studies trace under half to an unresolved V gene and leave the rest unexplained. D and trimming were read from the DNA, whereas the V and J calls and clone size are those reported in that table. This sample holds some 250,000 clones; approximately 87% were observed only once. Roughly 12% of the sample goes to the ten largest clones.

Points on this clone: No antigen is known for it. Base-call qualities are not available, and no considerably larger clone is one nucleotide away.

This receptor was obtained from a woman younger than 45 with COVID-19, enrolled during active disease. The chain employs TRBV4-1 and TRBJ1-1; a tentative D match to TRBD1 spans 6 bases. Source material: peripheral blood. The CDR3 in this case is CASSQAGDTANTEAFF. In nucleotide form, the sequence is TGCGCCAGCAGCCAAGCAGGGGACACAGCGAACACTGAAGCTTTCTTT.